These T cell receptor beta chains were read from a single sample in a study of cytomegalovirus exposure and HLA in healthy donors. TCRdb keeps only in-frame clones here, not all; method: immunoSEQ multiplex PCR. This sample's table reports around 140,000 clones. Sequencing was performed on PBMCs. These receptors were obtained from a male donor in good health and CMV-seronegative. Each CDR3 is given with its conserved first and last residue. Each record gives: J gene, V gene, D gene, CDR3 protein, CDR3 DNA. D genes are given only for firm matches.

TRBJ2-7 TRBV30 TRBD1 CAWSSGTGTGLYEQYF TGTGCCTGGAGCTCCGGGACAGGGACCGGACTCTACGAGCAGTACTTC
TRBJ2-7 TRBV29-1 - CSVLQPLSYEQYF TGCAGCGTTTTACAGCCCCTCTCCTACGAGCAGTACTTC
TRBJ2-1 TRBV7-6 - CASGSAGLGEQFF TGTGCCAGCGGGAGCGCCGGTTTAGGGGAGCAGTTCTTC
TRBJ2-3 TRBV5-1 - CASSLERGTDTQYF TGCGCCAGCAGCTTGGAAAGAGGCACAGATACGCAGTATTTT
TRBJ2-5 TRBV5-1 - CASVYGETQYF TGCGCCAGCGTATACGGGGAGACCCAGTACTTC
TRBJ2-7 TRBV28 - CASSLVPLSVTYEQYF TGTGCCAGCAGTTTAGTCCCACTCTCCGTGACCTACGAGCAGTACTTC
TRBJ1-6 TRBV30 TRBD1 CAWVDRENSPLHF TGTGCCTGGGTGGACAGGGAGAATTCACCCCTCCACTTT
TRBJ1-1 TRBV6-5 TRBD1 CASSGDRLLTEAFF TGTGCCAGCAGTGGGGACAGGCTCCTCACTGAAGCTTTCTTT
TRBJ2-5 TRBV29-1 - CSLTRTEETQYF TGCAGCTTGACTAGGACTGAAGAGACCCAGTACTTC
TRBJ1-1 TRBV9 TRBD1 CASSVDPGQGDTEAFF TGTGCCAGCAGCGTAGACCCCGGGCAGGGGGACACTGAAGCTTTCTTT
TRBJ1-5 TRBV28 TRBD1 CASSSQRQGAFNQPQHF TGTGCCAGCAGTTCTCAGCGACAGGGGGCGTTCAATCAGCCCCAGCATTTT
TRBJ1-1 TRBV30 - CAWSKQLLTEAFF TGTGCCTGGAGTAAACAGCTGCTTACTGAAGCTTTCTTT
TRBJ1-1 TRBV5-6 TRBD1 CASSQTGGSTEAFF TGTGCCAGCAGCCAGACAGGGGGTTCGACTGAAGCTTTCTTT
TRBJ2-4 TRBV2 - CASSDSGVRAKNIQYF TGTGCCAGCAGTGACTCGGGGGTCCGGGCCAAAAACATTCAGTACTTC
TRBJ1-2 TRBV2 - CASSEGDIYGYTF TGTGCCAGCAGTGAGGGGGACATCTATGGCTACACCTTC
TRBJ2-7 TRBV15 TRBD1 CATSREGGTGDEQYF TGTGCCACCAGCAGAGAAGGGGGCACTGGGGACGAGCAGTACTTC
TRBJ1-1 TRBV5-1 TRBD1 CASSLRQGNTEAFF TGCGCCAGCAGCTTGAGACAGGGCAACACTGAAGCTTTCTTT
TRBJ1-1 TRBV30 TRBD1 CAWKGQPNTEAFF TGTGCCTGGAAGGGACAGCCGAACACTGAAGCTTTCTTT
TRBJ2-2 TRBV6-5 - CASSYQAGSGELFF TGTGCCAGCAGTTACCAGGCTGGGTCCGGGGAGCTGTTTTTT
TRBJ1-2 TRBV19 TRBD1 CASEDRRYGYTF TGTGCCAGCGAGGACAGGAGATATGGCTACACCTTC